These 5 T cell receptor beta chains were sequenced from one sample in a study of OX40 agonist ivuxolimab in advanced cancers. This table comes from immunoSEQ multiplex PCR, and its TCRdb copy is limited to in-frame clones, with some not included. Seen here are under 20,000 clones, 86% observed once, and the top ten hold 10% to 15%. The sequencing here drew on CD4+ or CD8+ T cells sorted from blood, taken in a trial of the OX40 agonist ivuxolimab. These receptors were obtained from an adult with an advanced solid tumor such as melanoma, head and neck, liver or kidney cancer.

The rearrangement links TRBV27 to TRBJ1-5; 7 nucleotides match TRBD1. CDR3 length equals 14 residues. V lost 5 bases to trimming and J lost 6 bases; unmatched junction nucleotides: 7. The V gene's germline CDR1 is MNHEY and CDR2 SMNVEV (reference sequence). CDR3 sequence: CASSLRDSIQPQHF. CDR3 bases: TGTGCCAGCAGTCTCCGGGACAGTATTCAGCCCCAGCATTTT.

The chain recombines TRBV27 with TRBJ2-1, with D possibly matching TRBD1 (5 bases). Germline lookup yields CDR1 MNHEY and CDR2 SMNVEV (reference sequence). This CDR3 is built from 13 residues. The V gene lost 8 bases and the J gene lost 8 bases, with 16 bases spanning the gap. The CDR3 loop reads CASGHGPNYEQFF. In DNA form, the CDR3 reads TGTGCCAGCGGACACGGCCCCAATTATGAGCAGTTCTTC.

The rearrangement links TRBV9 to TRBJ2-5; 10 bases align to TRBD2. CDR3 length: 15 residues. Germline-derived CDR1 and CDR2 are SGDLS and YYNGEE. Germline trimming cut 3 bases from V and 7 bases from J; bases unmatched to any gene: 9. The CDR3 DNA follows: TGTGCCAGCAGCGCCGAGTGGACTAGCGGCTTGACCCAGTACTTC. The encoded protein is CASSAEWTSGLTQYF.

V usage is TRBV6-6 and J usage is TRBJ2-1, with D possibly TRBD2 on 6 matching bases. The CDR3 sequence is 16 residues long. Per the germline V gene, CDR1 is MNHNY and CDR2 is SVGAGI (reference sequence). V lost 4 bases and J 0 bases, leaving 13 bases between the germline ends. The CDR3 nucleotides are TGTGCCAGCAGTTCTGGACTATCAAGCTCCTACAATGAGCAGTTCTTC. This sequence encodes CASSSGLSSSYNEQFF.

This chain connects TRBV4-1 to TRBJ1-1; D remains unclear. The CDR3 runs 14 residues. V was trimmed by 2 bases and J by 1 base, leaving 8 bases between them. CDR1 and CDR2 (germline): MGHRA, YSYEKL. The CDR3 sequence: CASSQSTRNTEAFF. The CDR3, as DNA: TGCGCCAGCAGCCAATCGACACGGAACACTGAAGCTTTCTTT.